Given below is one TCR beta chain in context. This clonotype was picked up a small number of times. Its antigen is still unknown. There are no base qualities to consult, and no much larger clone falls within one base. This sample's treatment or condition label indicates: roughly 10-day PBMC culture with coronavirus spike peptide pools or control peptides (ViraFEST assay). CD4+ T cells from unexposed donors were collected before the COVID-19 pandemic (2011-2018). The study used the ViraFEST assay, which expanded antigen-specific T cells with peptide pools and then identified expanded clonotypes by TCR sequencing. Each well held around 2.1 million PBMCs cultured with roughly 9.2 ug/ml peptide pools in IMDM containing about 5% human AB serum and roughly 10 IU/ml IL-2. Half of the culture medium was replaced with fresh IL-2-containing medium on days 3 and 7. Once the cells had been in culture for over 9 days, the EasySep CD4+ T cell isolation kit was used to isolate CD4+ T cells by negative selection. As cell numbers permitted, CD4+ T cells from unexposed donors were tested for reactivity to SARS-CoV-2 S and N and to four common cold coronavirus spike pools. Ficoll-Paque Plus gradient centrifugation was used to isolate PBMCs from whole blood, and the isolated PBMCs were then either used fresh or cryopreserved at -140C. Each culture condition was generally run in triplicate wells. The leukapheresis product for the unexposed donors was obtained through commercial purchase.

To prepare the library, PCR was applied. DNA from cultured CD4+ T cells underwent TCR sequencing with the Oncomine TCR Beta short-read assay at the Johns Hopkins FTIC core. The QIAamp micro DNA kit was used to extract genomic DNA from the cultured CD4+ T cells. Oncomine TCR Beta libraries made from cultured CD4+ T cells were pooled using unique dual indexes and sequenced on an Illumina iSeq 100. In the original analysis: Non-productive sequences were removed, and CDR3s that did not start with C, did not end with F or W, or were shorter than 7 amino acids were discarded. Antigen-specific clonotypes were identified with the MANAFEST web application by comparing peptide-stimulated wells with reference and other culture wells. Positive clones required FDR below 0.05, an odds ratio above 5, and productive frequency above 0.1% in at least two of three replicate wells. A clonotype counted as cross-reactive if it showed significant expansion both in the SARS-CoV-2 spike wells and in at least one common cold coronavirus spike condition. Levenshtein distances (stringdist) and unrooted phylogenetic trees (ape) in R version 3.6.1 were used to assess CDR3 homology. Using fastp at Q25 and MiXCR, TCRdb reprocessed the public reads and kept productive beta chains. Rows merge per CDR3 protein into single entries with the most common DNA and genes. In this record, the V and J calls reflect TCRdb's handling and not the investigators' own analysis. This sample lists roughly 7,000 distinct CDR3 sequences; about half were detected once. The ten largest clones capture roughly 33% of the sample.

Counted from cysteine to phenylalanine, this CDR3 has 12 amino acids. Solely the CDR3 DNA is kept, with 36 bases framed from the first base. Trimming at the junction amounts to 6 bases on V and 6 bases on J, and the germline ends lie 11 bases apart. The germline V gene (reference sequence) yields DFQATT for CDR1 and SNEGSKA for CDR2. This entry comes from a study of vaccination and CD4 T cells after COVID-19 (dated by TCRdb to about 2022). As for the study more broadly: The convalescent cohort comprised six males and four females, including two Hispanic individuals, seven Caucasians, two Asians and one multiracial person. Each participant got two doses of either the Pfizer-BioNTech BNT162b2 vaccine (n=8) or the Moderna mRNA-1273 vaccine (n=2). Post-COVID blood samples from convalescent patients were collected a median of approximately 100 days after diagnosis, with a range of 35 to 161 days. Post-vaccine blood samples were taken a median of about 72 days after the second vaccine dose, with a range of 14 to 241 days. Overlapping spike peptide pools from SARS-CoV-2 and from the common cold coronaviruses HCoV-NL63, HCoV-OC43 and HCoV-229E were used as culture stimuli. Control cultures used a CEFX viral epitope pool as positive control, an HIV-1 Nef peptide pool as negative control, or no peptide. The spike-specific CD4+ TCR repertoire was compared before and after mRNA vaccination in approximately ten COVID-19 convalescent patients and a handful of infection-naive healthy vaccine recipients. Memory CD4+ T cell crossreactivity between SARS-CoV-2 and common cold coronavirus spike proteins was assessed at the TCR clonotype level in an earlier paper using these donors. Study-wide conclusions, independent of this receptor: Of the vaccine-specific clones in convalescent patients, 304 of 307, or nearly all, reacted only to SARS-CoV-2 spike and did not cross-react with common cold coronaviruses. In convalescent patients, a median approximately 86% of post-vaccine SARS-CoV-2-reactive clones were detected only after vaccination, and vaccine-specific priming was suggested by this finding. The median count of SARS-CoV-2-reactive clonotypes went up from 20 to 25 after infection to some 38 after vaccination, although the change was not significant. The study included relatively few convalescent patients and did not analyze early timepoints after natural infection.

The chain employs TRBV20-1 and TRBJ2-2; the D gene is not confidently resolved. The specimen sequenced was CD4+ T cells from blood, cultured in vitro. The receptor's source is a human donor in good health. In nucleotides, the sequence is TGCAGTGCCCTCTCCCCGGCCGGGGAGCTGTTTTTT. It translates as CSALSPAGELFF.